The 2 T cell receptor beta chains reported below all come from one sample, sequenced in a study of blood T cell repertoires in COVID-19. Method: immunoSEQ multiplex PCR; TCRdb's copy keeps in-frame clones and lacks some. The data contain 350,000 to 550,000 clones, 87% of them singletons. Sequencing was performed on PBMCs or T cells enriched from blood (not recorded which). The receptors shown here come from a woman aged 18-30 years with acute COVID-19.

The J gene is TRBJ2-1, the V gene TRBV19; TRBD1 is a possible D gene (5 bases). Germline CDR1 is LNHDA and CDR2 is SQIVND (reference sequence). The CDR3 is 15 amino acids. V was clipped by 8 bases and J by 3 bases, with 17 bases between them. The CDR3 nucleotides are TGTGCCAGTCATAGAGGTCAGGGTGGCTACAATGAGCAGTTCTTC. Its translation: CASHRGQGGYNEQFF.

This clone has more than one count but fewer than ten. The V call is TRBV6-5, the J call TRBJ1-4, with D maybe TRBD1 (5 bases). Germline loops: CDR1 MNHEY, CDR2 SVGAGI. Trimming stripped 4 bases from V and 0 bases from J, with 6 bases between. CDR3 length: 14 amino acids. The CDR3 protein is CASSLTATNEKLFF. The CDR3 bases are TGTGCCAGCAGTTTGACAGCAACTAATGAAAAACTGTTTTTT.